The clone carrying this TCR beta chain was found once. Its antigen is as yet unknown. Expressed TCRB transcripts were sequenced because the isolated RNA had all been reverse transcribed beforehand. The assay was immunoSEQ multiplex PCR, and TCRdb's table has in-frame clones only and misses some. The data show under 300,000 clones, with about 14% seen just once and approximately 0.018% held by the top ten. Looked up from germline, CDR1 is KGHSH and CDR2 is LQKENI. J lost 4 bases, V lost 4 bases, and 6 bases had no gene match. The CDR3 sequence is 15 residues long. CD4+ cells of the naive, central memory, regulatory and stem cell-like memory types were sorted via CD45RO/CCR7/CD25/CD127/CD95/CD27. This record comes from a study of beta chain features in type 1 diabetes. Study-level results: Type 1 diabetes patients showed a moderate but significant shortening of TCRB CDR3s in all four CD4+ subsets. Short templates might get an advantage during PCR, and this would be equal in patients and controls.

The TCR comes from a young man with type 1 diabetes. What was sequenced was naive CD4+ T cells from blood. The chain has TRBV18 and TRBJ1-5; 8 bases fit TRBD1. Here the CDR3 DNA reads TGTGCCAGCTCACTGGGTCACAGGGGGAATCAGCCCCAGCATTTT. Translated, it gives CASSLGHRGNQPQHF.